This is a list of T cell receptor beta chains from one sample in a study of response to subunit inactivated influenza vaccine. TCRdb re-derived calls from the RT-PCR reads in MiXCR, one entry per CDR3 protein. The data show hundreds of thousands of distinct CDR3 sequences, approximately 15% seen once. The source material was PBMCs from blood, sampled around 14 days before vaccination. These receptors were collected from a man aged 50-59 years who received an inactivated influenza vaccine. Each CDR3 is given with its conserved first and last residue. The D gene is left open where the match is weak. Expanded clones are given a class, and other clones once, few, many or no size at all.

>TRBD2|TRBJ2-5|.|TRBV28
TGTGCCAGCAGCTCAGCGGGGGAGAACCAAGAGACCCAGTACTTC
CASSSAGENQETQYF
>TRBD2|TRBJ2-3|.|TRBV5-1
TGCGCCAGCAGCTGGGCGGGAGATTCGACAGATACGCAGTATTTT
CASSWAGDSTDTQYF
>.|TRBJ2-5|.|TRBV7-9
TGTGCCAGCAGCCTCTCACGGGGTCAGAAAGAGACCCAGTACTTC
CASSLSRGQKETQYF
>TRBD1|TRBJ2-2|few|TRBV11-1
TGTGCCAGCAGTTACGACAGGGAATCCGGGGAGCTGTTTTTT
CASSYDRESGELFF
>TRBD1|TRBJ2-7|few|TRBV28
TGTGCCATTACGAGGGAACAGGGGGACTTCGAGCAGTACTTC
CAITREQGDFEQYF
>TRBD1|TRBJ2-3|.|TRBV12-3/TRBV12-4
TGTGCCAGCAGACCCGACAGGGGGATGACCCGGGGGGCACCAGATACGCAGTATTTT
CASRPDRGMTRGAPDTQYF
>.|TRBJ2-3|.|TRBV12-3/TRBV12-4
TGTGCCAGCAGCTTTTTACAGGAGTTCAGCACAGATACGCAGTATTTT
CASSFLQEFSTDTQYF
>TRBD1|TRBJ2-2|.|TRBV19
TGTGCCAGCATCGGGACAGGGCGGGTCGGGGAGCTGTTTTTT
CASIGTGRVGELFF
>.|TRBJ2-3|.|TRBV27
TGTGCCAGCAGTTTTTTGGGTAGTGGAAGCACAGATACGCAGTATTTT
CASSFLGSGSTDTQYF
>.|TRBJ1-6|.|TRBV20-1
TGCAGTGCATACAGGGAGCCCTTGTCACCCCTCCACTTT
CSAYREPLSPLHF
>.|TRBJ1-1|few|TRBV4-3
TGCGCCAGCAGCCAAGCCAACAGGGAGAACACTGAAGCTTTCTTT
CASSQANRENTEAFF
>.|TRBJ1-2|.|TRBV6-1
TGTGCCAGCAAAACGTTAAGGAATAACTATGGCTACACCTTC
CASKTLRNNYGYTF
>TRBD1|TRBJ2-7|few|TRBV20-1
TGCAGTGCTAGAGGGACAGGGCGCTCCTACGAGCAGTACTTC
CSARGTGRSYEQYF
>.|TRBJ2-1|once|TRBV4-3
TGCGCCAGCAGCCAAATGGTTTGGGACAATGAGCAGTTCTTC
CASSQMVWDNEQFF
>.|TRBJ1-3|many|TRBV18
TGTGCCAGCTCACCAACCCCTTTCGCGGGGAGCTCTGGAAACACCATATATTTT
CASSPTPFAGSSGNTIYF
>.|TRBJ2-7|few|TRBV4-1
TGCGCCAGCAGCCAAGACGAGGGGTACTCCTACGAGCAGTACTTC
CASSQDEGYSYEQYF
>.|TRBJ2-7|.|TRBV15
TGTGCCACCAGCAGAGATTTTCGGGAGGAGCAGTACTTC
CATSRDFREEQYF
>TRBD2|TRBJ2-2|.|TRBV29-1
TGCAGCGTTGGCCGGGGGGGCCCCGGGGAGCTGTTTTTT
CSVGRGGPGELFF
>.|TRBJ1-2|.|TRBV20-1
TGCAGTGCTAGAAAATATGGCTACACCTTC
CSARKYGYTF
>.|TRBJ2-1|few|TRBV6-5
TGTGCCAGCAGTTACTCTTGGCAACCCTACAATGAGCAGTTCTTC
CASSYSWQPYNEQFF
>.|TRBJ2-3|few|TRBV5-1
TGCGCCAGCAGCTTGGACACGAGGGGCACGCAGTATTTT
CASSLDTRGTQYF
>.|TRBJ2-2|few|TRBV11-2
TGTGCCAGCAGCTTAGAGGTCCTTAACACCGGGGAGCTGTTTTTT
CASSLEVLNTGELFF
>.|TRBJ2-7|.|TRBV3-1
TGTGCCAGCAGCCAACCACTAGGTGCCAAGCGCTCCGAGCAGTACTTC
CASSQPLGAKRSEQYF
>.|TRBJ2-7|many|TRBV6-5
TGTGCCAGCAGTTACAGCCAGGGGTACGAGCAGTACTTC
CASSYSQGYEQYF
>TRBD2|TRBJ2-2|few|TRBV14
TGTGCCAGCAGACCTAAGACCAGCGGGGGTAGGGACACCGGGGAGCTGTTTTTT
CASRPKTSGGRDTGELFF
>TRBD1|TRBJ1-2|many|TRBV4-1
TGCGCCAGCAGCCAAGCGGGACAGGGATTTCATGGCTACACCTTC
CASSQAGQGFHGYTF
>.|TRBJ1-5|few|TRBV20-1
TGCAGTGCTAGGGCGGGTCGGAATCAGCCCCAGCATTTT
CSARAGRNQPQHF
>.|TRBJ1-4|.|TRBV5-1
TGCGCCAGCAGGGTCGAAGGGGTAACGGTTGAAAAACTGTTTTTT
CASRVEGVTVEKLFF
>.|TRBJ2-2|.|TRBV25-1
TGTGCCAGCAGTGAGTGGGGTGAAGTCACCGGGGAGCTGTTTTTT
CASSEWGEVTGELFF
>TRBD2|TRBJ2-3|.|TRBV27
TGTGCCAGCAGTCCATTACTAGCGGGGGGGGCAGATACGCAGTATTTT
CASSPLLAGGADTQYF
>TRBD1|TRBJ1-2|.|TRBV4-1
TGCGCCAGCAGCCAAGGGACAGGATATGGCTACACCTTC
CASSQGTGYGYTF
>.|TRBJ2-1|many|TRBV29-1
TGCAGCGTTGAAGATGCTAGTAGTGGAGAGCAGTTCTTC
CSVEDASSGEQFF
>.|TRBJ2-5|.|TRBV10-3
TGTGCCATCAGTGAGCCTCTGTTGATGAACTCTGGGGAGACCCAGTACTTC
CAISEPLLMNSGETQYF
>TRBD2|TRBJ2-1|many|TRBV12-3/TRBV12-4
TGTGCCAGCAGCTGGGAGGGCGATGAGCAGTTCTTC
CASSWEGDEQFF
>.|TRBJ2-7|few|TRBV5-1
TGCGCCAGCAGCTTGGTCAGGGCGGACGAGCAGTACTTC
CASSLVRADEQYF
>.|TRBJ2-5|.|TRBV15
TGTGCCACCAGCAGAGATCAGGGTTCTACGCATCAGTACTTC
CATSRDQGSTHQYF
>TRBD1|TRBJ2-6|.|TRBV28
TGTGCCAGCAGTCTCCCCCGGGACAGACACTCTGGGGCCAACGTCCTGACTTTC
CASSLPRDRHSGANVLTF
>.|TRBJ1-3|few|TRBV6-1
TGTGCCAGCAGCCGCGGACCGGCCTCTGGAAACACCATATATTTT
CASSRGPASGNTIYF
>.|TRBJ2-5|few|TRBV6-6
TGTGCCAGCAGTTATGTGGGGAAAGAGACCCAGTACTTC
CASSYVGKETQYF
>TRBD1|TRBJ2-7|few|TRBV20-1
TGCAGTGCTGGGACAGGACAGGGTATTCACGAGCAGTACTTC
CSAGTGQGIHEQYF
>.|TRBJ1-2|.|TRBV11-1
TGTGCCAGCAGCTTCCAGGCGGACTATGGCTACACCTTC
CASSFQADYGYTF
>TRBD2|TRBJ2-1|many|TRBV11-1
TGTGCCAGCAGCCCACGGACTAGCATGGATCCAAATGAGCAGTTCTTC
CASSPRTSMDPNEQFF
>TRBD1|TRBJ1-5|.|TRBV19
TGTGCCAGTAGTATTTTGGGACAGGGATATTATAGCAATCAGCCCCAGCATTTT
CASSILGQGYYSNQPQHF
>.|TRBJ2-5|.|TRBV7-2
TGTGCCAGCAGCTCCGGACATATGTACCAAGAGACCCAGTACTTC
CASSSGHMYQETQYF
>TRBD1|TRBJ2-7|few|TRBV29-1
TGCAGCGCCCGGGTCGGACAGGGGGTCGCTAGCGACGTGTCCGAGCAGTACTTC
CSARVGQGVASDVSEQYF
>.|TRBJ2-3|.|TRBV5-6
TGTGCCAGCAGCTTTGCGGGGAGATGGGAAGATACGCAGTATTTT
CASSFAGRWEDTQYF
>TRBD1|TRBJ1-4|.|TRBV3-1
TGTGCCAGCAGCCCCCTAGGACAGGAAGGTTTCGAAAAACTGTTTTTT
CASSPLGQEGFEKLFF
>.|TRBJ2-7|many|TRBV30
TGTGCCTGGAGGAGGCCCGGTGACTACGAGCAGTACTTC
CAWRRPGDYEQYF
>TRBD2|TRBJ2-5|few|TRBV20-1
TGCAGTGCTACTAGCGGGGGGAACCGGAACGAGGAGACCCAGTACTTC
CSATSGGNRNEETQYF
>.|TRBJ2-1|many|TRBV7-9
TGTGCCAGCAGCTTGGACTTAGAAAATGAGCAGTTCTTC
CASSLDLENEQFF
>.|TRBJ1-1|few|TRBV3-1
TGTGCCAGCAGCCCCCGGATGAACACTGAAGCTTTCTTT
CASSPRMNTEAFF
>.|TRBJ2-7|.|TRBV7-8
TGTGCCAGCAGCTTAGTGACTGACAGCTCCTACGAGCAGTACTTC
CASSLVTDSSYEQYF
>.|TRBJ1-2|.|TRBV7-9
TGTGCCAGCAGCTTAGGAAAAACTTATGGCTACACCTTC
CASSLGKTYGYTF
>TRBD2|TRBJ2-3|.|TRBV6-2/TRBV6-3
TGTGCCAGCAGTTACTCGAGACTAGCTGGTACGCAGTATTTT
CASSYSRLAGTQYF
>.|TRBJ1-2|.|TRBV5-5
TGTGCCAGCAGCTTGGCCGGTGGGAGTTCTAACTATGGCTACACCTTC
CASSLAGGSSNYGYTF
>.|TRBJ2-5|few|TRBV5-1
TGCGCCAGCAGCTCGGGATCGGGTGAGACCCAGTACTTC
CASSSGSGETQYF
>TRBD2|TRBJ2-1|.|TRBV27
TGTGCCAGCAGTTTGACGTTAGCGGGAGGACTCAATGAGCAGTTCTTC
CASSLTLAGGLNEQFF
>.|TRBJ2-7|.|TRBV7-2
TGTGCCAGCAGCTTAACCCTCGAGCAGTACTTC
CASSLTLEQYF
>.|TRBJ2-3|.|TRBV6-5
TGTGCCAGCAGTAACCTAGGACGGGAGACGCAGTATTTT
CASSNLGRETQYF